These 5 T cell receptor beta chains were sequenced from one sample in a study of cytomegalovirus exposure and HLA in healthy donors. It was with 60 Vbeta and 13 Jbeta primers that the PCR ran. Libraries were prepared by immunoSEQ multiplex PCR; TCRdb keeps only in-frame clonotypes and omits some of them. The sample yields approximately 190,000 clones, approximately 12% seen once. Sequencing was performed on PBMCs. These receptors all come from a man between 50 and 59 years old in good health and CMV-seropositive.

The chain uses TRBV7-9 and TRBJ1-5; a possible D gene is TRBD1 (5 bases). The ends were cut back, 4 bases at V and 0 bases at J, with 10 bases in the middle. The CDR3 is 15 residues long. Germline CDR1 reads SEHNR; CDR2 reads FQNEAQ (reference sequence). The CDR3 loop reads CASSSSGLSNQPQHF. CDR3 DNA: TGTGCCAGCAGCTCCTCAGGGCTTAGCAATCAGCCCCAGCATTTT.

This sequence joins TRBV7-9 and TRBJ1-2; D gene uncertain. The CDR3 is 13 amino acids. The germline V gene has CDR1 SEHNR and CDR2 FQNEAQ (reference sequence). V lost 3 bases and J lost 7, with 12 bases in between. The CDR3 is CASSFIGESGYTF. As DNA, the CDR3 is TGTGCCAGCAGCTTTATCGGGGAGAGTGGCTACACCTTC.

The chain uses TRBV19 and TRBJ2-3; 9 bases are a match to TRBD1. Per germline, CDR1 LNHDA and CDR2 SQIVND (reference sequence). This CDR3 is 15 amino acids long. V shed 6 bases, J shed 1 base, and the junction held 5 bases outside the gene matches. Here the CDR3 DNA reads TGTGCCAGTAGACAACAGGGGGCGGGCACAGATACGCAGTATTTT. It codes for CASRQQGAGTDTQYF.

V and J are TRBV2 and TRBJ2-1; tentatively, D is TRBD1 (6 bases). The CDR3 contains 12 residues. Germline lookup yields CDR1 SNHLY and CDR2 FYNNEI. Between the trimmed V and J ends, which lost 5 bases and 7 bases, there was a span of 9 bases. In DNA, the CDR3 is TGTGCCAGCAGTCCACAGGGAAATGAGCAGTTCTTC. Translating it yields CASSPQGNEQFF.

The chain links TRBV7-2 to TRBJ2-3; D gene ambiguous. This CDR3 has 17 amino acids. The ends were cut back, 0 bases at V and 3 bases at J, with 16 bases in the middle. CDR1 SGHTA and CDR2 FQGNSA come from the germline V gene. The CDR3 here is CASSLASLGTTTDTQYF. In nucleotides, the CDR3 is TGTGCCAGCAGCTTAGCGTCTTTGGGCACAACTACAGATACGCAGTATTTT.